The 29 T cell receptor beta chains below come from one sample, sequenced in a study of CD8 T cells in ankylosing spondylitis. TCRdb recomputed calls from the 5' RACE reads with MiXCR, one row per CDR3 protein. The table includes 350,000 or so distinct CDR3 sequences, roughly 14% detected once. Sample: blood, either unsorted or a sorted T cell fraction (not recorded which). The receptors shown here come from a male donor with ankylosing spondylitis or in good health (not recorded which).

There are many counts of this clonotype. The chain couples TRBV20-1 to TRBJ2-1; D uncertain. This CDR3 comprises 13 residues. Germline V lookup: CDR1 DFQATT, CDR2 SNEGSKA (reference sequence). Trimming took off 3 bases at V and 4 bases at J, with 10 bases between the two ends. CDR3 DNA: TGCAGTGCTAGTCCGAGGAGTTACAATGAGCAGTTCTTC. It translates to CSASPRSYNEQFF.

V gene TRBV5-1 combines with J gene TRBJ2-3; 16 nucleotides match TRBD2. This CDR3 is built from 16 residues. Germline loops: CDR1 SGHRS, CDR2 YFSETQ. V shed 4 bases, J shed 5 bases, and the junction held 4 bases outside the gene matches. CDR3 DNA sequence: TGCGCCAGCAGCATGGGGACTAGCGGGAGGGGAGATACGCAGTATTTT. Protein product: CASSMGTSGRGDTQYF.

This chain joins TRBV7-8 and TRBJ2-7; the match to TRBD1 covers 7 bases. CDR1 SGHVS and CDR2 FQNEAQ come from the germline V gene. The CDR3 totals 14 residues. J gave up 2 bases and V 3 bases, and 4 bases lay outside the gene matches. For the CDR3, the DNA is TGTGCCAGCAGCTTGGGACAGAAACCCTACGAGCAGTACTTC. Protein product: CASSLGQKPYEQYF.

This clonotype was found a few times. The rearrangement joins TRBV5-1 to TRBJ2-1; 11 positions match TRBD2. Germline CDR1 SGHRS, CDR2 YFSETQ. V was pared by 3 bases and J by 8 bases, with 10 bases of the junction left unmatched. CDR3 length: 16 residues. The CDR3 nucleotides are TGCGCCAGCAGCTCAACTCTAGCGGGAGGTGCAGATGAGCAGTTCTTC. Protein sequence: CASSSTLAGGADEQFF.

The gene calls are TRBV3-1 and TRBJ2-7; TRBD2 matches at 8 bases. The CDR3 runs to 18 residues. The germline CDR1 and CDR2 sequences are LGHDT and YNNKEL (reference sequence). The J segment lost 1 base and the V segment lost 4 bases, leaving 15 bases of the junction unmatched. In DNA, the CDR3 is TGTGCCAGCAGCCCCTGGCGCGGGGGGCGGGAGCTTTCCTACGAGCAGTACTTC. This gives the protein CASSPWRGGRELSYEQYF.

The rearrangement uses TRBV5-1 and TRBJ2-3; D not resolved. CDR1 and CDR2 from the germline V gene are SGHRS and YFSETQ. This CDR3 is built from 14 residues. The V end lost 2 bases, the J end lost 2 bases, and 9 bases lay between the germline ends. The CDR3 here is CASSFTLSTDTQYF. The CDR3 bases are TGCGCCAGCAGCTTCACGCTATCCACAGATACGCAGTATTTT.

The chain carries TRBV4-1 and TRBJ2-5; no definite D call. CDR3 length: 16 amino acids. V lost 4 bases, J lost 4 bases, and 19 bases lay in between. CDR1 and CDR2 from the germline V gene are MGHRA and YSYEKL. The CDR3 nucleotides are TGCGCCAGCAGCCCGACCAACGACACCAGGAGAGAGACCCAGTACTTC. The encoded protein is CASSPTNDTRRETQYF.

This clonotype was observed a few times. The V and J genes are TRBV10-3 and TRBJ2-7, with 8 bases matching TRBD2. The J segment lost 6 bases and the V segment lost 4 bases, leaving 5 bases of the junction unmatched. Germline V gene sequence: CDR1 ENHRY, CDR2 SYGVKD. This CDR3 has 13 amino acids. The CDR3 protein is CAISGAGEGEQYF. CDR3 sequence (DNA): TGTGCCATCAGTGGAGCGGGAGAGGGCGAGCAGTACTTC.

This clonotype was detected once. Here the CDR3 reads CSASGSGSYTGELFF. The DNA for the CDR3 is TGCAGTGCTAGCGGTAGCGGGAGTTACACCGGGGAGCTGTTTTTT. The J gene is TRBJ2-2, the V gene TRBV20-1; 9 nucleotides agree with TRBD2. V was pared by 3 bases and J by 3 bases, with 5 bases of the junction left unmatched. Germline loops: CDR1 DFQATT, CDR2 SNEGSKA (reference sequence). This CDR3 comprises 15 residues.

The J gene is TRBJ2-2, the V gene TRBV20-1; D gene ambiguous. The CDR3 extends over 15 amino acids. The V end lost 5 bases, the J end lost 0 bases, and 13 bases lay between the germline ends. Germline-derived CDR1 and CDR2 are DFQATT and SNEGSKA (reference sequence). The CDR3 here is CSAHSVGSNTGELFF. The CDR3 coding sequence is TGCAGTGCTCACTCGGTGGGATCGAACACCGGGGAGCTGTTTTTT.

There are a few counts of this clonotype. This rearrangement joins TRBV24-1 to TRBJ2-3; no reliable D call. The CDR3 is 13 residues long. The germline CDR1 and CDR2 sequences are KGHDR and SFDVKD. The V and J ends lost 2 bases and 6 bases respectively, with 8 bases between them. The CDR3 loop reads CATSDYDRDTQYF. In DNA form, the CDR3 reads TGTGCCACCAGTGATTATGATAGGGATACGCAGTATTTT.

This clonotype was observed a handful of times. CDR3 in DNA: TGTGCCAGCAGTTCAGCGCGATCTGGGGCCAACGTCCTGACTTTC. Its translation: CASSSARSGANVLTF. V usage is TRBV27 and J usage is TRBJ2-6; no firm D call. Germline V lookup: CDR1 MNHEY, CDR2 SMNVEV (reference sequence). The CDR3 covers 15 residues. The V gene lost 4 bases and the J gene lost 1 base, with 8 bases spanning the gap.

The CDR3 DNA reads TGTGCCAGCAGTTTACAGTCTGGAAACACCATATATTTT. It yields the protein CASSLQSGNTIYF. The V and J genes are TRBV12-3 or TRBV12-4 and TRBJ1-3; D remains unclear. V lost 2 bases and J 1 base, leaving 3 bases between the germline ends. The CDR3 contains 13 residues.

This clonotype has only a few counts. V is TRBV6-5 and J is TRBJ2-7; no firm D call. The V gene lost 3 bases and the J gene lost 5 bases, with 14 bases spanning the gap. Per the germline V gene, CDR1 is MNHEY and CDR2 is SVGAGI. The CDR3 contains 14 residues. The CDR3: CASSYTTSKDEQYF. In nucleotides, the CDR3 is TGTGCCAGCAGTTATACTACGAGCAAGGACGAGCAGTACTTC.

This clonotype was observed at least ten times. This chain joins TRBV2 and TRBJ1-1; D gene ambiguous. V was clipped by 4 bases and J by 5 bases, with 5 bases between them. The germline V gene encodes CDR1 SNHLY and CDR2 FYNNEI. The CDR3 is 11 amino acids. The CDR3 sequence is CASSGETEAFF. The CDR3 DNA is TGTGCCAGCAGTGGGGAAACTGAAGCTTTCTTT.

The chain links TRBV5-1 to TRBJ1-1; TRBD1 aligns across 9 bases. Germline V gene sequence: CDR1 SGHRS, CDR2 YFSETQ. The CDR3 totals 13 residues. The V and J ends lost 4 bases and 4 bases, in that order; junction bases with no gene match: 2. CDR3 DNA sequence: TGCGCCAGCAGCGGGACAGGGAGCACTGAAGCTTTCTTT. As protein: CASSGTGSTEAFF. Filled out from reference TRBV5-1 and TRBJ1-1, the complete variable domain reads KAGVTQTPRYLIKTRGQQVTLSCSPISGHRSVSWYQQTPGQGLQFLFEYFSETQRNKGNFPGRFSGRQFSNSRSEMNVSTLELGDSALYLCASSGTGSTEAFFGQGTRLTVV.

The chain employs TRBV5-1 and TRBJ2-7; 9 bases line up with TRBD1. CDR3 length equals 14 residues. V dropped 3 bases and J dropped 5; count of bases not matched to a gene: 6. CDR1 SGHRS and CDR2 YFSETQ come from the germline V gene. The chain's CDR3 is CASSSPRDRDEQYF. The CDR3 DNA is TGCGCCAGCAGCTCCCCCCGGGACAGGGACGAGCAGTACTTC.

This clonotype was seen more than once but under ten times. The chain uses TRBV5-1 and TRBJ2-5; D gene uncertain. V was cut by 4 bases and J by 1 base, with 8 bases left in between. There are 13 residues in the CDR3. Looked up from germline, CDR1 is SGHRS and CDR2 is YFSETQ. CDR3 nucleotide sequence: TGCGCCAGCAGCCAAAACCCCCAAGAGACCCAGTACTTC. The encoded protein is CASSQNPQETQYF. The variable domain in full, with the rest retrieved from reference TRBV5-1 and TRBJ2-5, is KAGVTQTPRYLIKTRGQQVTLSCSPISGHRSVSWYQQTPGQGLQFLFEYFSETQRNKGNFPGRFSGRQFSNSRSEMNVSTLELGDSALYLCASSQNPQETQYFGPGTRLLVL.

This clonotype was observed a handful of times. This chain uses TRBV10-3 with TRBJ2-7; D ambiguous. Germline lookup yields CDR1 ENHRY and CDR2 SYGVKD. The V gene lost 0 bases and the J gene lost 7 bases, with 4 bases spanning the gap. This CDR3 contains 11 residues. The CDR3 reads CAISESGEQYF. Here the CDR3 DNA reads TGTGCCATCAGTGAGTCGGGAGAGCAGTACTTC.

The rearrangement uses TRBV4-1 and TRBJ2-1; 11 bases are shared with TRBD2. The ends lost 2 bases at V and 7 bases at J; junction bases unmatched: 13. The CDR3 is 18 residues long. Germline assignment: CDR1 MGHRA and CDR2 YSYEKL. The CDR3 sequence is CASSQLLLAGGQGNEQFF. In nucleotides, the CDR3 is TGCGCCAGCAGCCAACTCCTATTAGCGGGGGGGCAGGGTAATGAGCAGTTCTTC.

The table lists this clonotype with a few counts. A read error may produce the germline difference seen at one junction end. The chain uses TRBV3-1 and TRBJ2-2; TRBD2 matches 12 bases. The length of the CDR3 is 15 residues. Germline values: CDR1 LGHDT, CDR2 YNNKEL (reference sequence). The CDR3: CACSQGTSGTGELFF. CDR3 DNA sequence: TGTGCCTGCAGCCAAGGGACTAGCGGGACCGGGGAGCTGTTTTTT.

V and J are TRBV11-2 and TRBJ2-5; 9 nucleotides agree with TRBD2. The trim removed 3 bases at V and 2 bases at J, leaving 7 bases unmatched. Germline lookup yields CDR1 SGHAT and CDR2 FQNNGV. The CDR3 length is 16 residues. In nucleotides, the CDR3 is TGTGCCAGCAGCTTTGGTAGCGGGAGTGGGCAAGAGACCCAGTACTTC. Translating gives CASSFGSGSGQETQYF.

This clonotype has at least ten counts. The chain has TRBV12-3 or TRBV12-4 and TRBJ2-1; either TRBD1 or TRBD2 may fit D (5 bases each). This CDR3 has 15 amino acids. Trimming removed 6 bases at V and 2 bases at J, with 14 bases between. CDR3 nucleotide sequence: TGTGCCAGCAGCCCTGGGCAGGGACCCTACAATGAGCAGTTCTTC. Encoded protein: CASSPGQGPYNEQFF.

As DNA, the CDR3 is TGTGCCAGCAAAATTGACAGGGGATACACCGGGGAGCTGTTTTTT. Translating it yields CASKIDRGYTGELFF. V usage is TRBV27 and J usage is TRBJ2-2; 8 bases agree with TRBD1. The J segment lost 3 bases and the V segment lost 7 bases, leaving 7 bases of the junction unmatched. This CDR3 is built from 15 residues. Germline V gives CDR1 MNHEY, CDR2 SMNVEV (reference sequence).

The CDR3 is CASRPHEGQGRSEQYF. CDR3 nucleotide sequence: TGTGCCAGCAGACCTCATGAAGGACAGGGGAGATCCGAGCAGTACTTC. The chain carries TRBV6-1 and TRBJ2-7; 9 bases are shared with TRBD1. The V and J ends lost 6 bases and 6 bases, in that order; junction bases with no gene match: 15. Germline values: CDR1 MNHNS, CDR2 SASEGT. This CDR3 has 16 amino acids.

This clonotype has a handful of counts. This chain links TRBV4-2 with TRBJ2-4; no reliable D call. Germline V gives CDR1 LGHNA, CDR2 YNFKEQ. Deletions cut 5 bases from V and 9 bases from J, with 11 bases between. This CDR3 spans 12 amino acids. DNA for the CDR3: TGTGCCAGCAGCGCACCACCTGGCATTCAGTACTTC. Translated, it gives CASSAPPGIQYF.

V is TRBV5-1 and J is TRBJ2-1, with 11 bases identical to TRBD2. This CDR3 is built from 15 residues. Germline V gene lookup returns CDR1 SGHRS and CDR2 YFSETQ. Trimming cost V 6 bases and J 3 bases; bases outside gene matches: 5. The CDR3 DNA reads TGCGCCAGCAACCCCGGGACTAGCGGCTACAATGAGCAGTTCTTC. This sequence encodes CASNPGTSGYNEQFF.

The chain is built from TRBV4-2 and TRBJ2-4; TRBD1 agrees at 11 bases. V lost 4 bases, J lost 3 bases, and 8 bases stayed unmatched. The CDR3 has 17 residues. Germline assignment: CDR1 LGHNA and CDR2 YNFKEQ. The CDR3 region is CASSPDRGRQGKNIQYF. CDR3 bases: TGTGCCAGCAGCCCGGACAGGGGGCGCCAGGGCAAAAACATTCAGTACTTC.

This CDR3 is CAWSVRTSGLDTQYF. Written as DNA, the CDR3 is TGTGCCTGGAGTGTCAGGACTAGCGGTTTAGATACGCAGTATTTT. The V call is TRBV30, the J call TRBJ2-3, with TRBD2 matching over 10 bases. The CDR3 consists of 15 residues. V lost 0 bases, J lost 5 bases, and 5 bases stayed unmatched. From germline, CDR1 is GTSNPN and CDR2 SVGIG (reference sequence).